A selection of T cell receptor beta chains follows, all from one sample in a study of memory CD4+ T cells and cytomegalovirus serostatus. The assay was immunoSEQ multiplex PCR, and TCRdb's table has in-frame clones only and misses some. The sample lists 50,000 to 65,000 clones; approximately 77% were seen once. Sequencing input: memory CD4+ T cells from blood. The receptor source for this set is an adult in good health and CMV-seronegative. Each CDR3 is given with its conserved first and last residue. The D gene is left open where the match is weak. Not all rows give a size; the values are once, few, many and, for expanded clones, a class.

V gene	J gene	clone size	D gene	CDR3 DNA	CDR3 protein
TRBV6-1	TRBJ2-5	few	TRBD1	TGTGCCAGCAGGTACAGGGGGCGCGGAGAGACCCAGTACTTC	CASRYRGRGETQYF
TRBV10-3	TRBJ2-5	.	TRBD2	TGTGCCATCAGCCTGGGACTAGCGAAAGAGACCCAGTACTTC	CAISLGLAKETQYF
TRBV7-3	TRBJ2-5	.	TRBD2	TGTGCCAGCAGCTTGGGTGGGAGCGGGGGGGAGACCCAGTACTTC	CASSLGGSGGETQYF
TRBV7-9	TRBJ1-4	.	.	TGTGCCAGCAGCTCTCGGGAGAGCAGGACCGGGGATGAAAAACTGTTTTTT	CASSSRESRTGDEKLFF
TRBV27	TRBJ2-5	once	.	TGTGCCAGCAGTCTGTGGGGGCAGCAAGAGACCCAGTACTTC	CASSLWGQQETQYF
TRBV7-9	TRBJ1-4	.	TRBD1	TGTGCCAGCAGCTTAGACCGTTCCGGACAGGGGGGGAAACTGTTTTTT	CASSLDRSGQGGKLFF
TRBV13	TRBJ1-4	once	.	TGTGCCAGCAGCTTCGTGCGGACCCTCGAAAAACTGTTTTTT	CASSFVRTLEKLFF
TRBV7-3	TRBJ2-2	.	.	TGTGCCAGCAGCTTATTCCAGCCGCAGAACACCGGGGAGCTGTTTTTT	CASSLFQPQNTGELFF
TRBV6-1	TRBJ2-3	.	.	TGTGCCAGCAGAGCAGGAGCAGATACGCAGTATTTT	CASRAGADTQYF
TRBV5-3	TRBJ1-1	.	.	TGTGCCAGAAGCTTGGTGGGGGGCAGGGGCACTGAAGCTTTCTTT	CARSLVGGRGTEAFF
TRBV19	TRBJ2-6	.	.	TGTGCCAGTAGCAGGGGGGCTGGGGCCAACGTCCTGACTTTC	CASSRGAGANVLTF
TRBV2	TRBJ1-1	once	.	TGTGCCAGCAGTACCGGGGTGAAGAACACTGAAGCTTTCTTT	CASSTGVKNTEAFF